The 8 T cell receptor beta chains below were found in one sample sequenced in a study of T-cell memory formation after mild COVID-19. TCRdb re-called the 5' RACE reads with MiXCR, one entry per CDR3 protein. The data hold a few hundred thousand distinct CDR3 sequences, with 20% to 25% observed a single time. Sequencing was done on a sample of PBMCs or a T cell subset sorted from them (not recorded which). All receptors derive from a man aged 18 to 29 who had mild COVID-19 (a few samples of this study predate the infection). Cell type and time point are not known.

The chain joins TRBV6-5 to TRBJ2-5; the D gene could be TRBD1 or TRBD2 (6 bases each). Trimming took 0 bases from V and 9 from J, leaving 14 bases between them. Looked up from germline, CDR1 is MNHEY and CDR2 is SVGAGI. The CDR3 covers 14 residues. CDR3: CASSYSPGRGPQYF. The CDR3 nucleotides read TGTGCCAGCAGTTACTCCCCGGGACGGGGGCCCCAGTACTTC.

CDR3 residues: CASSSISGNTEAFF. In DNA, the CDR3 is TGTGCCAGCAGCTCCATATCGGGGAACACTGAAGCTTTCTTT. The gene calls are TRBV7-9 and TRBJ1-1; D gene ambiguous. Germline CDR1 SEHNR, CDR2 FQNEAQ (reference sequence). The CDR3 loop spans 14 amino acids. The V and J ends lost 4 bases and 1 base respectively, with 10 bases between them.

This clonotype was counted at least ten times. The junction shows a germline mismatch at one end, possibly a read error. The chain joins TRBV5-6 to TRBJ1-6, with 11 bases lining up with TRBD1. This CDR3 is 15 amino acids long. The germline CDR1 and CDR2 sequences are SGHDT and YYEEEE. The CDR3 sequence is CASNLRGTGGSPLHF. The DNA of the CDR3 is TGTGCCAGCAACTTGAGAGGGACAGGGGGTTCACCCCTCCACTTT.

This clonotype was counted once. V usage is TRBV3-1 and J usage is TRBJ1-3; 9 positions agree with TRBD1. CDR1 is LGHDT, CDR2 YNNKEL, per germline (reference sequence). This CDR3 contains 16 residues. V lost 4 bases to trimming and J lost 3 bases; unmatched junction nucleotides: 7. The CDR3 sequence is CASSPRTGVGGNTIYF. The CDR3 DNA follows: TGTGCCAGCAGCCCTCGGACAGGGGTAGGTGGAAACACCATATATTTT.

This clonotype occurred a few times. In nucleotides, the CDR3 is TGTGCCACCAGTGATGCAGCGGGAGGCACAGATACGCAGTATTTT. Translation: CATSDAAGGTDTQYF. J is TRBJ2-3 and V is TRBV24-1, with TRBD2 matching over 8 bases. V lost 3 bases and J lost 1; bases outside the gene matches: 2. Looked up from germline, CDR1 is KGHDR and CDR2 is SFDVKD. The CDR3 loop spans 15 amino acids.

This rearrangement joins TRBV5-5 to TRBJ2-1, with TRBD1 identical over 9 bases. The CDR3 is 15 residues long. The germline gives CDR1 SGHKS, CDR2 YYEKEE (reference sequence). V dropped 4 bases and J dropped 0; count of bases not matched to a gene: 2. CDR3 sequence (DNA): TGTGCCAGCAGCGGACAGGGGAACTCCTACAATGAGCAGTTCTTC. Translated: CASSGQGNSYNEQFF.

This clonotype has ten or more counts. The rearrangement uses TRBV18 and TRBJ2-7; tentatively, D is TRBD1 (5 bases). Trimming took off 3 bases at V and 3 bases at J, with 12 bases between the two ends. CDR1 KGHSH and CDR2 LQKENI come from the germline V gene. This CDR3 comprises 14 residues. This CDR3 is CASSPSQGGYEQYF. The CDR3 bases are TGTGCCAGCTCACCCTCCCAGGGCGGCTACGAGCAGTACTTC.

The genes are TRBV5-1 and TRBJ1-1, with D tentatively TRBD1 (5 bases). The CDR3 has 14 residues. Germline V gene sequence: CDR1 SGHRS, CDR2 YFSETQ. V was pared by 6 bases and J by 1 base, with 13 bases between. CDR3 sequence (DNA): TGCGCCAGCATCACAGGCCCCGGGAACACTGAAGCTTTCTTT. The encoded protein is CASITGPGNTEAFF.